The next 14 T cell receptor beta chains were all read from a single sample in a study of metastatic and nonmetastatic thyroid tumors (dated by TCRdb to about 2020). Before undergoing thyroid surgery, none of the patients had been given any kind of treatment. Library creation used PCR. Sequenced using an Illumina HiSeq 4000. TCRdb reran the public reads through fastp at Q25 and MiXCR, keeping productive beta chains. Across this sample there are around 20,000 clones, with approximately 11% seen only once. The biggest ten clones account for about 7.3% of the sample. Sequencing was carried out using blood. These TCRs come from a female donor with papillary thyroid cancer or a benign thyroid nodule (not recorded which). Some clones in this sample may be carry-over from other donors' samples.

This clone was detected ten times or more. The rearrangement joins TRBV18 to TRBJ1-2, with D unclear. CDR3 size: 12 residues. Per germline, CDR1 KGHSH and CDR2 LQKENI. Trimming shortened V by 3 bases and J by 7 bases, and 9 bases separated the two germline ends. CDR3 in DNA: TGTGCCAGCTCACCGGCGGGAGGTGGCTACACCTTC. Protein: CASSPAGGGYTF. The full variable domain, completed using reference TRBV18 and TRBJ1-2, is NAGVMQNPRHLVRRRGQEARLRCSPMKGHSHVYWYRQLPEEGLKFMVYLQKENIIDESGMPKERFSAEFPKEGPSILRIQQVVRGDSAAYFCASSPAGGGYTFGSGTRLTVV.

Comments on this clone: With a much larger clone just one base away, this may be a read error. The V and J genes are TRBV4-1 and TRBJ2-1, with D unclear. This CDR3 is 15 amino acids long. V lost 1 base and J lost 1, with 8 bases in between. The germline gives CDR1 MGHRA, CDR2 YSYEKL. The CDR3 DNA reads TGCGCCAGCAGCCAAGTGGAAGAGTCCTACAATGAGCAGTTCTTC. It specifies CASSQVEESYNEQFF.

This clone was counted at least ten times. Different DNA sequences within this sample yield the same CDR3. The chain couples TRBV5-4 to TRBJ2-3; 12 nucleotides match TRBD2. Germline CDR1 is SGHNT and CDR2 is YYREEE (reference sequence). This CDR3 is 19 amino acids long. The V and J ends lost 0 bases and 3 bases, in that order; junction bases with no gene match: 11. CDR3 protein: CASSLALAGGPGVTDTQYF. The CDR3 DNA is TGTGCCAGCAGCTTGGCTCTAGCGGGAGGGCCCGGGGTGACAGATACGCAGTATTTT.

This clone was seen at least ten times. The J gene is TRBJ2-7, the V gene TRBV29-1; D possibly corresponds to TRBD1 (5 bases). The CDR3 runs 13 residues. V lost 4 bases to trimming and J lost 2 bases, with 12 bases between them. CDR1 is SQVTM and CDR2 is ANQGSEA in the germline V gene. Written as DNA, the CDR3 is TGCAGCGTTGGTGGGGCAGAACCCTACGAGCAGTACTTC. Its translation is CSVGGAEPYEQYF.

This clone was seen at least ten times. This may come from a read error, since a much larger clone is one base off. Other DNA sequences within the sample encode an identical CDR3. The rearrangement links TRBV10-2 to TRBJ2-3; D uncertain. There are 15 residues in the CDR3. Between the trimmed V and J ends, which lost 0 bases and 2 bases, there was a span of 9 bases. Germline lookup yields CDR1 WSHSY and CDR2 SAAADI. DNA for the CDR3: TGCGCCAGCAGTGAGTCCCCGGATATCACAGATACGCAGTATTTT. Its protein is CASSESPDITDTQYF.

This clone was detected ten times or more. The V and J genes are TRBV7-3 and TRBJ2-3; D may be TRBD1 (5 bases). The CDR3 has 13 amino acids. With 5 bases removed from V and 0 bases from J, the gap between germline ends came to 6 bases. CDR1 and CDR2 (germline): SGHTA, FQGTGA. This chain's CDR3 is CASSRQSTDTQYF. CDR3 DNA: TGTGCCAGCAGCCGACAGAGCACAGATACGCAGTATTTT.

This clone showed up many times. This chain joins TRBV20-1 and TRBJ1-2, with a weak D call TRBD1 (5 bases). The CDR3 has 16 residues. Germline V gene data show CDR1 as DFQATT and CDR2 as SNEGSKA (reference sequence). The V gene lost 1 base and the J gene lost 4 bases, with 19 bases spanning the gap. This chain's CDR3 is CSARVIQVSLIYGYTF. CDR3 DNA sequence: TGCAGTGCTAGAGTTATACAGGTTTCCTTAATCTATGGCTACACCTTC.

A note on this clone: Given a much more abundant clone one base away, this may be a read error. This sample includes further DNA sequences coding for the same CDR3. This rearrangement joins TRBV29-1 to TRBJ1-1; D uncertain. CDR3 size: 11 residues. The germline V gene has CDR1 SQVTM and CDR2 ANQGSEA. The DNA for the CDR3 is TGCAGCGTTGAAGATATAGGCCAAGCCTTCTTT. It translates to CSVEDIGQAFF.

This clone was seen many times. The same CDR3 is also encoded by other DNA sequences in this sample. V and J are TRBV14 and TRBJ2-2; 8 bases align to TRBD2. CDR1 and CDR2 (germline): SGHDN, FVKESK. CDR3 length equals 15 residues. With 2 bases clipped from V and 5 bases from J, the junction kept 4 bases outside the gene matches. CDR3 coding DNA: TGTGCCAGCAGCCAAACAGCGGGAGTAACCGGGGAGCTGTTTTTT. Its protein product is CASSQTAGVTGELFF.

This clone was counted only a few times. The same CDR3 arises from other DNA sequences in this sample as well. This chain joins TRBV15 and TRBJ2-7, with TRBD1 matching 8 bases. The CDR3 totals 15 residues. V lost 1 base, J lost 3 bases, and 5 bases stayed unmatched. CDR1 and CDR2 (germline): LNHNV, YYDKDF (reference sequence). Here the CDR3 DNA reads TGTGCCACCAGCAGAGGAACAGGGGGTATCTACGAGCAGTACTTC. It yields the protein CATSRGTGGIYEQYF.

This clone is medium-sized (0.01 to 0.1%) in the sample. The chain carries TRBV24-1 and TRBJ2-1; D remains unclear. The CDR3 loop spans 14 amino acids. V dropped 1 base and J dropped 5 bases, with 8 bases sitting between them. Germline CDR1 and CDR2: KGHDR and SFDVKD. The CDR3 coding sequence is TGTGCCACCAGTGATTTAGCAGCTAACAATGAGCAGTTCTTC. This encodes CATSDLAANNEQFF.

This clone was counted ten times or more. The J gene is TRBJ2-7, the V gene TRBV7-2; 8 positions match TRBD2. The CDR3 has 14 amino acids. CDR1 is SGHTA and CDR2 is FQGNSA in the germline V gene. The V gene end was trimmed by 2 bases and the J gene end by 3 bases; junction bases not matched to a gene: 3. This CDR3 reads CASSLHSGSYEQYF. CDR3 DNA sequence: TGTGCCAGCAGCTTACACAGCGGGAGCTACGAGCAGTACTTC.

This clone was picked up a small number of times. The chain combines TRBV20-1 with TRBJ2-3; 14 positions match TRBD2. The length of the CDR3 is 20 residues. Germline CDR1 is DFQATT and CDR2 is SNEGSKA (reference sequence). Unmatched junction bases numbered 13, after V lost 1 base and J lost 1 base. CDR3 region: CSARATRGTSGSSRTDTQYF. CDR3 coding DNA: TGCAGTGCTAGAGCAACGCGCGGGACTAGCGGGAGTTCTCGCACAGATACGCAGTATTTT.

The sample holds many counts of this clone. The genes are TRBV12-3 or TRBV12-4 and TRBJ1-1, with D maybe TRBD1 (5 bases). Trimming stripped 4 bases from V and 7 bases from J, with 13 bases between. This CDR3 has 13 residues. The CDR3 DNA is TGTGCCAGCAGTTATGGACAAATAGGTGAAGCTTTCTTT. Protein product: CASSYGQIGEAFF.